Below, 13 T cell receptor beta chains from the same sample are listed, as sequenced in a study of CD8 T cells in ankylosing spondylitis. MiXCR, applied by TCRdb to the 5' RACE reads, yields one record per CDR3 protein. This sample has about 250,000 distinct CDR3 sequences, with roughly a third found just once. The sequencing input was blood, either unsorted or a sorted T cell fraction (not recorded which). The receptors stem from a male donor with ankylosing spondylitis or in good health (not recorded which).

V is TRBV20-1 and J is TRBJ1-2, with 8 bases that match TRBD1. The length of the CDR3 is 12 residues. Germline lookup yields CDR1 DFQATT and CDR2 SNEGSKA (reference sequence). After removal of 2 bases from V and 6 bases from J, the junction contained 2 bases not matched to a gene. CDR3 nucleotide sequence: TGCAGTGCTAGAACAGGGGGACATGGCTACACCTTC. Protein: CSARTGGHGYTF.

The chain combines TRBV7-6 with TRBJ2-1; D is uncertain. Per the germline V gene, CDR1 is SGHVS and CDR2 is FNYEAQ. This CDR3 has 15 residues. V was cut by 1 base and J by 4 bases, with 11 bases left in between. CDR3 sequence reads: CASSLEGGRYNEQFF. In DNA, the CDR3 is TGTGCCAGCAGCTTAGAGGGCGGACGGTACAATGAGCAGTTCTTC.

This clonotype was seen repeatedly, ten times or more. The chain is built from TRBV10-3 and TRBJ2-1; D gene uncertain. The germline CDR1 and CDR2 sequences are ENHRY and SYGVKD. The CDR3 sequence is 14 residues long. Trimming took off 0 bases at V and 6 bases at J, with 9 bases between the two ends. CDR3 residues: CAISESMEGNEQFF. The CDR3 DNA is TGTGCCATCAGTGAGTCGATGGAAGGCAATGAGCAGTTCTTC.

V and J are TRBV15 and TRBJ2-2, with D unresolved. The CDR3 covers 15 residues. The germline CDR1 and CDR2 sequences are LNHNV and YYDKDF (reference sequence). V lost 4 bases, J lost 4 bases, and 13 bases lay in between. The CDR3, as DNA: TGTGCCACCAGCACCCGTACCGCCGGCACCGGGGAGCTGTTTTTT. Translating gives CATSTRTAGTGELFF.

This clonotype has a handful of counts. The CDR3 is CASTYEGAGYTF. CDR3 DNA sequence: TGTGCCAGCACCTACGAAGGGGCAGGCTACACCTTC. The chain is built from TRBV6-5 and TRBJ1-2, with D perhaps TRBD1 (5 bases). Trimming removed 7 bases at V and 8 bases at J, with 14 bases between. This CDR3 has 12 amino acids. Germline loops: CDR1 MNHEY, CDR2 SVGAGI.

The V gene is TRBV20-1, the J gene TRBJ2-5; no definite D call. V lost 3 bases to trimming and J lost 2 bases, with 1 base between them. Germline V gene data show CDR1 as DFQATT and CDR2 as SNEGSKA (reference sequence). This CDR3 region has 10 residues. The chain's CDR3 is CSASQETQYF. In nucleotides, the CDR3 is TGCAGTGCTAGTCAAGAGACCCAGTACTTC.

This clonotype has just a few counts. The rearrangement links TRBV7-8 to TRBJ1-3; possibly TRBD1 for D (5 bases). The germline V and J ends were trimmed by 5 bases and 2 bases, with 10 bases remaining between them. The CDR3 runs 14 residues. CDR1 and CDR2 (germline): SGHVS, FQNEAQ. CDR3 amino acids: CASSLAGPGNTIYF. The CDR3 nucleotides are TGTGCCAGCAGCCTTGCAGGGCCTGGAAACACCATATATTTT.

V is TRBV7-3 and J is TRBJ2-2; D is unclear. The V end lost 3 bases, the J end lost 3 bases, and 11 bases lay between the germline ends. Germline V CDR1 and CDR2: SGHTA, FQGTGA. This CDR3 has 15 residues. Here the CDR3 reads CASSLDPVYTGELFF. CDR3 in DNA: TGTGCCAGCAGCTTGGATCCTGTTTACACCGGGGAGCTGTTTTTT.

This clonotype turned up a few times. The CDR3 loop is CANAQGMGGELFF. The CDR3 nucleotides are TGTGCCAACGCACAGGGTATGGGCGGGGAGCTGTTTTTT. The chain joins TRBV10-3 to TRBJ2-2, with D perhaps TRBD1 (6 bases). Trimming removed 10 bases from V and 7 bases from J, with 16 bases in between. The V gene's germline CDR1 is ENHRY and CDR2 SYGVKD. The CDR3 runs 13 residues.

The rearrangement joins TRBV4-1 to TRBJ1-4, with D unclear. The length of the CDR3 is 16 residues. V lost 3 bases and J 8 bases, leaving 19 bases between the germline ends. Germline V gives CDR1 MGHRA, CDR2 YSYEKL. The CDR3 bases are TGCGCCAGCAGCCAGGCCGTATTTCGGGGAGAGGAAAAACTGTTTTTT. This gives the protein CASSQAVFRGEEKLFF.

The rearrangement links TRBV20-1 to TRBJ2-3; no reliable D call. Germline V gives CDR1 DFQATT, CDR2 SNEGSKA (reference sequence). CDR3 length: 15 amino acids. Written as DNA, the CDR3 is TGCAGCCCGGGTAGAAGGGTGGAATTCACAGATACGCAGTATTTT. Translated, it gives CSPGRRVEFTDTQYF.

J is TRBJ2-7 and V is TRBV20-1; 10 nucleotides agree with TRBD2. The V gene end was trimmed by 3 bases and the J gene end by 2 bases; junction bases not matched to a gene: 1. The CDR3 consists of 13 residues. Germline V lookup: CDR1 DFQATT, CDR2 SNEGSKA (reference sequence). In nucleotides, the CDR3 is TGCAGTGCTAGGCTAGCGGGGGCCTACGAGCAGTACTTC. This translates into CSARLAGAYEQYF.

This clonotype was detected only a few times. This CDR3 is CSASSGGQGTSYEQYF. Written as DNA, the CDR3 is TGCAGTGCTTCCTCAGGGGGACAGGGGACCTCCTACGAGCAGTACTTC. The chain combines TRBV20-1 with TRBJ2-7; 10 nucleotides line up with TRBD1. Losses at the gene ends were 5 bases for V and 0 bases for J; bases not matched to a gene: 10. Germline V gene sequence: CDR1 DFQATT, CDR2 SNEGSKA (reference sequence). The CDR3 is 16 residues long.